This paragraph reports one T cell receptor (beta chain). Its antigen is not identified. The CDR3 runs 15 residues. Germline loops: CDR1 SGHRS, CDR2 YFSETQ. The ends were cut back, 0 bases at V and 0 bases at J, with 7 bases in the middle. These data come from a study of OX40 agonist ivuxolimab in advanced cancers. Study in general: Patients got intravenous ivuxolimab at 0.01 to 10 mg/kg every 2 weeks. Whole-study results and caveats: Among the lowest levels of clonal expansion were found in partial responders at 0.1-3.0 mg/kg. More expanded clones were seen, on average, in CD8+ T cells than in CD4+.

The method was immunoSEQ multiplex PCR; TCRdb's version includes in-frame clones alone and lacks a portion of them. The data contain around 51,000 clones, about 80% of them singletons. This sequence was found in an adult with an advanced solid tumor such as melanoma, head and neck, liver or kidney cancer. Sequencing used CD4+ or CD8+ T cells sorted from blood, obtained in a trial of the OX40 agonist ivuxolimab. The genes are TRBV5-1 and TRBJ2-1; D is unclear. CDR3 protein: CASSLVAPSYNEQFF. CDR3 bases: TGCGCCAGCAGCTTGGTGGCCCCCTCCTACAATGAGCAGTTCTTC.